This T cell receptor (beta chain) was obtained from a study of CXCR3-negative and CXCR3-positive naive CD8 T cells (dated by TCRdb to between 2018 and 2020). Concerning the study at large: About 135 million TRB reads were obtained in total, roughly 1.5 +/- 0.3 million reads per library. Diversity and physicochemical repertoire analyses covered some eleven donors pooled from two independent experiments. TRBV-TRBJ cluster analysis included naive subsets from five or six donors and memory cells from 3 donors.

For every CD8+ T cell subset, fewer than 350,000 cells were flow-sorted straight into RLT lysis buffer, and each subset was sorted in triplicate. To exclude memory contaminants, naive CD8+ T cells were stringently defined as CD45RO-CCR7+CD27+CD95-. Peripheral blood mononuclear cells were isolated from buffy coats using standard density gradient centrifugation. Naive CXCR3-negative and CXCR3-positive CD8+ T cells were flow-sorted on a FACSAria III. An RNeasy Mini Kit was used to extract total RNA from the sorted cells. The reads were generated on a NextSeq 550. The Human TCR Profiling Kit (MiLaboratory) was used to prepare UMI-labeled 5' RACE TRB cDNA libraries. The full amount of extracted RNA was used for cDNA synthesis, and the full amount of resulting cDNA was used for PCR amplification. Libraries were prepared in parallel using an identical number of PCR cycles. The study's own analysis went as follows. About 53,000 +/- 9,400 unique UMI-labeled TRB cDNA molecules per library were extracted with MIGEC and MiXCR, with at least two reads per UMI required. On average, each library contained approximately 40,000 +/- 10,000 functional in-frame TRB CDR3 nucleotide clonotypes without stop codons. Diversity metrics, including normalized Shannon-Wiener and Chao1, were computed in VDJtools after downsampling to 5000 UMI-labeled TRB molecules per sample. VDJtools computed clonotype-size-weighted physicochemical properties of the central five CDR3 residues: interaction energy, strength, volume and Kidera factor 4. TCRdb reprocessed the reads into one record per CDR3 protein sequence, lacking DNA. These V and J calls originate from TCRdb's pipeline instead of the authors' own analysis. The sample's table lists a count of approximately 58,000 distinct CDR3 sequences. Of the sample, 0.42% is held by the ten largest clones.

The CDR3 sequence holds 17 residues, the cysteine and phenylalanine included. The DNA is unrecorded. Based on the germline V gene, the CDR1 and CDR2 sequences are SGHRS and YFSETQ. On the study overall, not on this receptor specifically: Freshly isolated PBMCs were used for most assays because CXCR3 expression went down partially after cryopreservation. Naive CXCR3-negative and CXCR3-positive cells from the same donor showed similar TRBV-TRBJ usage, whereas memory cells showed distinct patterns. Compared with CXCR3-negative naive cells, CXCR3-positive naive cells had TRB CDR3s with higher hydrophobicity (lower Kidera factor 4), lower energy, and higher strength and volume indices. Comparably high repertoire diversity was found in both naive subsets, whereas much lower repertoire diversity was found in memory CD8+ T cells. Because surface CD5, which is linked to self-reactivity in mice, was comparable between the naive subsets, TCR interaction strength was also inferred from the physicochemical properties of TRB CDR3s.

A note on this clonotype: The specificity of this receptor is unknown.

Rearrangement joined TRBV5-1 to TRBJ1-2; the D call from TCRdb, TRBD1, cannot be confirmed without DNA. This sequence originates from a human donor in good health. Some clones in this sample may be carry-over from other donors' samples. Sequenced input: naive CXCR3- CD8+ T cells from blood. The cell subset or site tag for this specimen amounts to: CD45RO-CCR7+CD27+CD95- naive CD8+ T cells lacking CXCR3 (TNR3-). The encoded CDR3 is CASSSTQQGLTNYGYTF.